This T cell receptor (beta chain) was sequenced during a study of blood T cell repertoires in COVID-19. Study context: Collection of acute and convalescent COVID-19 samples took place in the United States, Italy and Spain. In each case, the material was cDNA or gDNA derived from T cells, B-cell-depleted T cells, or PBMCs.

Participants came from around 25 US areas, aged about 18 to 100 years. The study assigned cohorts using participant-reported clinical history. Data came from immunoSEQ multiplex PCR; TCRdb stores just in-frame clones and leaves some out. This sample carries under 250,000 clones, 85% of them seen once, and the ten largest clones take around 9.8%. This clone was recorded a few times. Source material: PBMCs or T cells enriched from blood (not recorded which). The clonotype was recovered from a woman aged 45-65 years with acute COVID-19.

The CDR3 region has the DNA TGTGCCAGCAGTTTTTCTAGCGGACAGTGGCAGTACTTC. It encodes CASSFSSGQWQYF. The chain carries TRBV27 and TRBJ2-7; D is perhaps TRBD2 (7 bases). Germline CDR1 MNHEY, CDR2 SMNVEV (reference sequence). The CDR3 is made up of 13 amino acids. V was shortened by 3 bases and J by 9 bases, with 15 bases between the two germline ends.